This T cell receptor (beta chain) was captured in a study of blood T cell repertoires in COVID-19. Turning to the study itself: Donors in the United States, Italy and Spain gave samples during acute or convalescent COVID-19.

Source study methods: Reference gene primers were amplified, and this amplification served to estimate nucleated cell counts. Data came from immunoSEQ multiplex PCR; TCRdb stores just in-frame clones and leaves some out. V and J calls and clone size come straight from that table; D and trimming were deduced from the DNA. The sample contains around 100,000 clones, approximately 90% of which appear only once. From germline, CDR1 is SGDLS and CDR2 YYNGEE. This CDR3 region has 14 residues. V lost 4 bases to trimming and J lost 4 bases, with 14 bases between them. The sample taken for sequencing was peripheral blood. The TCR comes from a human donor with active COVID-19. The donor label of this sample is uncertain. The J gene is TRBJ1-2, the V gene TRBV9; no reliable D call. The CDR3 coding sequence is TGTGCCAGCAGCCCAGTGGTGTATGTCTATGGCTACACCTTC. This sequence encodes CASSPVVYVYGYTF. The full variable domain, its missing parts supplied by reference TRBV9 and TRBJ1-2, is DSGVTQTPKHLITATGQRVTLRCSPRSGDLSVYWYQQSLDQGLQFLIQYYNGEERAKGNILERFSAQQFPDLHSELNLSSLELGDSALYFCASSPVVYVYGYTFGSGTRLTVV.